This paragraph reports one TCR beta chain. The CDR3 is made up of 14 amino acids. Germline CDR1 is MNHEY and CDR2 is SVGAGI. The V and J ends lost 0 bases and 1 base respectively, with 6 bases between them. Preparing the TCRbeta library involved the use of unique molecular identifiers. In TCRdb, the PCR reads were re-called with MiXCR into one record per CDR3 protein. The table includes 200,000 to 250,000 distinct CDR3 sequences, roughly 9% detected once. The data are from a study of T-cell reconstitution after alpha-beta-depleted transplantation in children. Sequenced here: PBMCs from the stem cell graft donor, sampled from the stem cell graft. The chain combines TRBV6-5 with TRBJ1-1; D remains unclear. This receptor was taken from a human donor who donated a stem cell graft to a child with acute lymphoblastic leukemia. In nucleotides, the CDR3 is TGTGCCAGCAGTTACTCTCGGTGGAACACTGAAGCTTTCTTT. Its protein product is CASSYSRWNTEAFF.